These 7 T cell receptor beta chains were sequenced from one sample in a study of blood T cell repertoires in COVID-19 (TCRdb year 2020). The library was made by the immunoSEQ multiplex PCR assay. The source is immuneACCESS, and TCRdb retained only in-frame sequences with V and J called. Part of the clones is not carried over; for the studies checked, unresolved V genes explain less than half of this, and the remainder is unexplained. The sample includes some 130,000 clones, with 60% to 80% observed a single time. About 1.9% of the sample is in the top ten clones. Sample: peripheral blood. These TCRs come from a woman aged 65 to 85 with acute or convalescent COVID-19.

The chain uses TRBV6-5 and TRBJ1-1; a possible D gene is TRBD1 (5 bases). The CDR3 has 14 amino acids. Germline V gives CDR1 MNHEY, CDR2 SVGAGI. Deletions cut 7 bases from V and 2 bases from J, with 14 bases between. The CDR3 protein is CASTPLGVNTEAFF. CDR3 coding DNA: TGTGCCAGCACCCCATTAGGGGTTAACACTGAAGCTTTCTTT.

The chain is built from TRBV9 and TRBJ2-2; D is unresolved. The ends were cut back, 5 bases at V and 5 bases at J, with 4 bases in the middle. This CDR3 has 11 amino acids. CDR1 SGDLS and CDR2 YYNGEE come from the germline V gene. For the CDR3, the DNA is TGTGCCAGCAGTACTACCGGGGAGCTGTTTTTT. Its translation is CASSTTGELFF.

This clone was detected a few times. This rearrangement joins TRBV5-1 to TRBJ1-5; TRBD1 is a possible D gene (6 bases). The V and J ends lost 0 bases and 11 bases respectively, with 15 bases between them. This CDR3 has 14 amino acids. CDR1 is SGHRS, CDR2 YFSETQ, per germline. The CDR3 nucleotides are TGCGCCAGCAGCTTGGCGGGAGGGGGATCGGCCCAGCATTTT. Translated, it gives CASSLAGGGSAQHF.

The rearrangement uses TRBV7-9 and TRBJ2-3, with 12 bases aligning to TRBD2. Germline CDR1 and CDR2: SEHNR and FQNEAQ (reference sequence). This CDR3 contains 16 residues. The ends lost 5 bases at V and 2 bases at J; junction bases unmatched: 5. CDR3 DNA sequence: TGTGCCAGCAGCCCCGGGACTAGCGGGCTCACAGATACGCAGTATTTT. It specifies CASSPGTSGLTDTQYF.

The V and J genes are TRBV7-8 and TRBJ2-7; tentative D call: TRBD1 (5 bases). The CDR3 runs 15 residues. The V end was cut by 1 base, the J end by 2 bases, with 12 bases between. Germline CDR1 reads SGHVS; CDR2 reads FQNEAQ. Here the CDR3 DNA reads TGTGCCAGCAGCTTAGGGGGTCAGGGAACCTACGAGCAGTACTTC. Translated, it gives CASSLGGQGTYEQYF.

The chain carries TRBV27 and TRBJ2-1, with 12 nucleotides matching TRBD2. Trimming cost V 5 bases and J 5 bases; bases outside gene matches: 4. This CDR3 spans 15 amino acids. Germline lookup yields CDR1 MNHEY and CDR2 SMNVEV (reference sequence). CDR3 sequence reads: CASSPGLAGNNEQFF. The CDR3 DNA reads as TGTGCCAGCAGTCCAGGACTAGCGGGGAACAATGAGCAGTTCTTC.

The V and J genes are TRBV7-4 and TRBJ2-7; tentatively, D is TRBD2 (5 bases). This CDR3 is 16 amino acids long. Germline lookup yields CDR1 SGHVT and CDR2 SQSDAQ. V was pared by 4 bases and J by 7 bases, with 23 bases between. CDR3 residues: CASSSPADFTLVEQYF. DNA for the CDR3: TGTGCCAGCAGCTCCCCCGCGGACTTTACCCTGGTGGAGCAGTACTTC.